This T cell receptor (beta chain) was identified during a study of blood T cell repertoires in COVID-19. The CDR3 runs 16 residues. The J segment lost 3 bases and the V segment lost 0 bases, leaving 6 bases of the junction unmatched. Looked up from germline, CDR1 is ENHRY and CDR2 is SYGVKD. Participants reported their clinical history, and cohort assignment relied on those reports. Method: immunoSEQ multiplex PCR; TCRdb's copy keeps in-frame clones and lacks some. The table lists roughly 150,000 clones, under 90% of them singletons, with 3% to 4% in the top ten. V is TRBV10-3 and J is TRBJ2-7, with 9 bases identical to TRBD1. The source material was PBMCs or T cells enriched from blood (not recorded which). The clonotype comes from an older woman who had recovered from COVID-19. The CDR3 DNA reads as TGTGCCATCAGTGAGTCCGGGACAGGGCTTGGCTACGAGCAGTACTTC. Encoded protein: CAISESGTGLGYEQYF.